These T cell receptor beta chains were read from a single sample in a study of OX40 agonist ivuxolimab in advanced cancers. The method was immunoSEQ multiplex PCR; TCRdb's version includes in-frame clones alone and lacks a portion of them. The data contain about 87,000 clones, approximately 87% of them singletons. The material sequenced was CD4+ or CD8+ T cells sorted from blood, taken in a trial of the OX40 agonist ivuxolimab. These receptors came from an adult with an advanced solid tumor such as melanoma, head and neck, liver or kidney cancer. Both conserved end residues are part of each CDR3. Fields, in order: clone size, D gene, J gene, V gene, CDR3 protein, CDR3 DNA. A D gene is named only where the DNA matches it firmly. Size is stated for part of the rows, as once, few or many counts, or as a class when the clone is expanded.

NA	NA	TRBJ2-7	TRBV4-2	CASSRTGSYEQYF	TGTGCCAGCAGCCGCACAGGGTCCTACGAGCAGTACTTC
NA	NA	TRBJ2-7	TRBV27	CASSRYRLASYEQYF	TGTGCCAGCAGTCGGTATCGCCTGGCCTCCTACGAGCAGTACTTC
NA	NA	TRBJ1-2	TRBV29-1	CSVNGPLYGGREGYTF	TGCAGCGTGAATGGGCCCTTATACGGGGGGCGGGAGGGCTACACCTTC
few	NA	TRBJ1-2	TRBV9	CASSAPPWTENEWSYTF	TGTGCCAGCAGCGCTCCCCCCTGGACAGAAAACGAGTGGAGCTACACCTTC
once	NA	TRBJ2-3	TRBV7-3	CASSDTGSDTQYF	TGTGCCAGCAGCGATACAGGGTCCGATACGCAGTATTTT
NA	NA	TRBJ1-1	TRBV5-1	CASSYGGGGNTEAFF	TGCGCCAGCAGTTACGGAGGAGGTGGGAACACTGAAGCTTTCTTT
NA	NA	TRBJ2-7	TRBV7-8	CASSLDLPPYEQYF	TGTGCCAGCAGCTTAGATCTACCACCTTACGAGCAGTACTTC
few	NA	TRBJ1-4	TRBV30	CAWRTGFGKLFF	TGTGCCTGGAGAACAGGGTTTGGGAAACTGTTTTTT
NA	NA	TRBJ2-5	TRBV4-1	CASSHPDREETQYF	TGCGCCAGCAGCCACCCCGATAGGGAAGAGACCCAGTACTTC
NA	NA	TRBJ2-7	TRBV25-1	CASSAQRYEQYF	TGTGCCAGCAGTGCCCAGCGCTACGAGCAGTACTTC
NA	NA	TRBJ2-7	TRBV7-2	CASSLGQYYEQYF	TGTGCCAGCAGCTTGGGACAATATTACGAGCAGTACTTC
NA	NA	TRBJ1-4	TRBV2	CASSEFKLGGATNEKLFF	TGTGCCAGCAGTGAATTTAAACTGGGGGGCGCAACTAATGAAAAACTGTTTTTT
NA	NA	TRBJ1-2	TRBV19	CASSIEGRGINYGYTF	TGTGCCAGTAGTATTGAGGGGCGGGGGATTAACTATGGCTACACCTTC
NA	TRBD2	TRBJ2-7	TRBV7-2	CASSPGLAGGRVYEQYF	TGTGCCAGCAGCCCGGGACTAGCGGGGGGGCGGGTCTACGAGCAGTACTTC
NA	NA	TRBJ1-4	TRBV30	CAWSVSGPNEKLFF	TGTGCCTGGAGTGTAAGTGGCCCTAATGAAAAACTGTTTTTT
NA	TRBD1	TRBJ2-7	TRBV27	CASSLDRVQGEQYF	TGTGCCAGCAGTTTGGACAGGGTTCAAGGCGAGCAGTACTTC
NA	NA	TRBJ1-1	TRBV6-5	CASSPSRGEAFF	TGTGCCAGCAGCCCCTCCAGGGGCGAAGCTTTCTTT
NA	NA	TRBJ2-7	TRBV5-1	CASSLAGGRDYEQYF	TGCGCCAGCAGCTTGGCCGGGGGACGGGACTACGAGCAGTACTTC
NA	TRBD2	TRBJ2-7	TRBV6-5	CASSWTSIHEQYF	TGTGCCAGCAGTTGGACTAGCATCCACGAGCAGTACTTC
NA	NA	TRBJ1-2	TRBV5-1	CASSLASQGQVGYTF	TGCGCCAGCAGCTTGGCCTCCCAGGGACAAGTCGGCTACACCTTC
NA	TRBD1	TRBJ1-1	TRBV9	CASTPTGTGNTEAFF	TGTGCCAGCACCCCAACCGGGACAGGGAACACTGAAGCTTTCTTT
NA	NA	TRBJ1-5	TRBV12-5	CASGLLQEGQMGQPQHF	TGTGCTAGTGGTTTGTTACAAGAAGGACAAATGGGGCAGCCCCAGCATTTT
NA	NA	TRBJ1-1	TRBV4-1	CASSQPKDRNTEAFF	TGCGCCAGCAGCCAGCCTAAGGACAGGAACACTGAAGCTTTCTTT
NA	TRBD1	TRBJ1-2	TRBV7-9	CASSLDRDRDNGYTF	TGTGCCAGCAGCTTAGACCGGGACAGGGACAATGGCTACACCTTC
once	TRBD1	TRBJ1-4	TRBV10-3	CAISSGTENEKLFF	TGTGCCATCAGCTCCGGGACAGAAAATGAAAAACTGTTTTTT
once	TRBD1	TRBJ1-1	TRBV7-9	CASSDSGGRTEAFF	TGTGCCAGCAGTGATTCAGGGGGCAGGACTGAAGCTTTCTTT
NA	NA	TRBJ2-5	TRBV5-4	CASSSGLNQETQYF	TGTGCCAGCAGCTCCGGACTGAACCAAGAGACCCAGTACTTC
NA	NA	TRBJ2-5	TRBV5-1	CASSAMGETQYF	TGCGCCAGCAGCGCCATGGGGGAGACCCAGTACTTC
NA	NA	TRBJ2-7	TRBV9	CASSVESRSYEQYF	TGTGCCAGCAGCGTAGAATCGCGTTCCTACGAGCAGTACTTC
NA	NA	TRBJ2-2	TRBV11-2	CASSLTSHTGELFF	TGTGCCAGCAGCTTAACTAGCCACACCGGGGAGCTGTTTTTT
NA	TRBD2	TRBJ2-1	TRBV11-2	CASSLPSGLAGAEQFF	TGTGCCAGCAGCCTCCCAAGCGGACTAGCGGGGGCCGAGCAGTTCTTC
NA	TRBD1	TRBJ1-3	TRBV6-5	CASSYSSTGAGNTIYF	TGTGCCAGCAGTTACTCGTCTACAGGGGCCGGAAACACCATATATTTT
NA	TRBD1	TRBJ1-5	TRBV29-1	CSVGQGGSQPQHF	TGCAGCGTTGGACAGGGAGGAAGTCAGCCCCAGCATTTT
NA	NA	TRBJ2-3	TRBV6-5	CASRSDSTDTQYF	TGTGCCAGCAGGTCAGATTCCACAGATACGCAGTATTTT
NA	NA	TRBJ2-7	TRBV10-3	CATGQTYEQYF	TGTGCCACAGGACAGACCTACGAGCAGTACTTC
NA	TRBD1	TRBJ2-1	TRBV10-3	CAIRQGSQWERNEQFF	TGTGCCATCAGACAGGGGTCACAATGGGAGAGGAATGAGCAGTTCTTC